This TCR beta chain was recovered during a study of blood T cell repertoires in COVID-19. Overall study context: Some COVID-19 samples were acute and others convalescent; all came from the United States, Italy and Spain. PBMCs, B-cell-depleted T cells, or T cells were the source of the cDNA or gDNA that made up the material.

Original data processing: Researchers report that nucleated cell counts were estimated from reference gene primer amplification. TCRdb's copy holds only in-frame clones and misses some; the assay was immunoSEQ multiplex PCR. The V and J calls and clone size were taken over from that table, and D and trimming were inferred from the DNA. The sample shows about 92,000 clones, around 81% of them seen only once. This CDR3 is 14 amino acids long. Germline V CDR1 and CDR2: SGHNT, YYREEE (reference sequence). V was clipped by 5 bases and J by 4 bases; unmatched bases: 5. Sequenced material: peripheral blood. The TCR was taken from a man aged 45-65 years who had recovered from COVID-19. The J gene is TRBJ1-3, the V gene TRBV5-4; TRBD1 matches 8 bases. In nucleotides, the CDR3 is TGTGCCAGCAGACTTCAGGGGGCAGGAAACACCATATATTTT. Translation: CASRLQGAGNTIYF.